This T cell receptor beta chain was sequenced in a study of blood T cell repertoires in COVID-19. Across the study: The origin of the acute and convalescent COVID-19 samples was the United States, Italy and Spain.

Only in-frame clones appear in the TCRdb table, and some are missing; sequencing was by immunoSEQ multiplex PCR. The sample includes about 140,000 clones, around 82% of them seen just once. The TCR originated in a man in his sixties with acute or convalescent COVID-19. Sequencing was done on a sample of peripheral blood.

CDR3 sequence (DNA): TGTGCCAGCAGCCAACGTCGACACCTCCAAGAGACCCAGTACTTC. It yields the protein CASSQRRHLQETQYF. The rearrangement joins TRBV4-2 to TRBJ2-5; D gene unclear. V was clipped by 2 bases and J by 1 base, with 11 bases between them. Germline CDR1 reads LGHNA; CDR2 reads YNFKEQ. This CDR3 contains 15 residues.